This TCR beta chain was obtained from a study of OX40 agonist ivuxolimab in advanced cancers. CDR3 length: 15 amino acids. With V trimmed by 4 bases and J by 5 bases, 2 bases remained unmatched. Looked up from germline, CDR1 is SNHLY and CDR2 is FYNNEI. Measured with immunoSEQ multiplex PCR; TCRdb has only the in-frame clones, and not every one. The sample has about 82,000 clones; more than 90% are singletons. The sequence came from an adult with an advanced solid tumor such as melanoma, head and neck, liver or kidney cancer. V usage is TRBV2 and J usage is TRBJ2-5; 15 bases fit TRBD2. This material consisted of CD4+ or CD8+ T cells sorted from blood, taken in a trial of the OX40 agonist ivuxolimab. The CDR3 loop reads CASSGTSGRVETQYF. The CDR3 DNA sequence: TGTGCCAGCAGTGGGACTAGCGGGAGGGTTGAGACCCAGTACTTC.